These 9 T cell receptor beta chains originate from one sample sequenced in a study of CD8 T cells in Susac syndrome. It was with random hexamers that about 0.45 to 1 ug RNA was reverse transcribed. TCRdb recomputed calls from the immunoSEQ multiplex PCR reads with MiXCR, one row per CDR3 protein. Of around 140,000 distinct CDR3 sequences detected, 85% to 95% appear once; the ten largest clones hold approximately 0.11%. The sequenced sample consisted of CD4+ T cells from PBMCs. Receptors originate from a human donor with multiple sclerosis.

This clonotype has only one observation. The V call is TRBV6-2 or TRBV6-3, the J call TRBJ2-2; D is uncertain. This CDR3 region has 12 residues. V was pared by 2 bases and J by 7 bases, with 5 bases between. CDR1 is MNHEY, CDR2 SVGEGT, per germline. Written as DNA, the CDR3 is TGTGCCAGCAGTTACCCCGTCGGGGAGCTGTTTTTT. Translating gives CASSYPVGELFF.

This chain connects TRBV5-4 to TRBJ2-7; no reliable D call. V lost 0 bases, J lost 5 bases, and 6 bases lay in between. Germline V CDR1 and CDR2: SGHNT, YYREEE (reference sequence). The CDR3 spans 12 residues. The CDR3 sequence: CASSLESHEQYF. CDR3 DNA sequence: TGTGCCAGCAGCTTGGAGTCCCACGAGCAGTACTTC.

The V and J genes are TRBV30 and TRBJ2-3, with D maybe TRBD1 (5 bases). Deletions cut 0 bases from V and 1 base from J, with 11 bases between. Germline-derived CDR1 and CDR2 are GTSNPN and SVGIG (reference sequence). The CDR3 covers 15 residues. The CDR3 nucleotides are TGTGCCTGGAGTGTCTGGGGCGCTGGCACAGATACGCAGTATTTT. Translation: CAWSVWGAGTDTQYF.

The chain has TRBV3-1 and TRBJ1-5; D is uncertain. The CDR3 loop spans 15 amino acids. Per germline, CDR1 LGHDT and CDR2 YNNKEL (reference sequence). Trimming left V 2 bases short and J 1 base short, with 9 bases between. The CDR3 DNA follows: TGTGCCAGCAGCCAAAGTGCAGAAAGCAATCAGCCCCAGCATTTT. It translates to CASSQSAESNQPQHF.

V gene TRBV29-1 combines with J gene TRBJ2-2; 9 bases map to TRBD2. CDR1 and CDR2 from the germline V gene are SQVTM and ANQGSEA. J was trimmed by 2 bases and V by 4 bases; bases with no gene match: 5. This CDR3 contains 15 residues. CDR3 DNA: TGCAGCGTTGCCCTGGGACTAGCCAACACCGGGGAGCTGTTTTTT. Protein product: CSVALGLANTGELFF.

The chain carries TRBV20-1 and TRBJ2-1; 9 bases are shared with TRBD1. From germline, CDR1 is DFQATT and CDR2 SNEGSKA (reference sequence). V shed 3 bases, J shed 12 bases, and the junction held 6 bases outside the gene matches. There are 12 residues in the CDR3. The CDR3 reads CSARDRGRGQFF. CDR3 DNA: TGCAGTGCTAGGGACAGGGGAAGAGGGCAGTTCTTC.

The chain has TRBV7-6 and TRBJ2-1, with D tentatively TRBD1 (6 bases). Trimming removed 5 bases at V and 0 bases at J, with 29 bases between. The CDR3 extends over 21 amino acids. The germline CDR1 and CDR2 sequences are SGHVS and FNYEAQ. The CDR3 here is CASSPSLRTEAPSNSYNEQFF. Here the CDR3 DNA reads TGTGCCAGCAGCCCCTCTCTCCGGACAGAAGCACCTTCCAACTCCTACAATGAGCAGTTCTTC.

J is TRBJ1-3 and V is TRBV6-6; D gene ambiguous. Trimming stripped 8 bases from V and 4 bases from J, with 18 bases between. The CDR3 runs 15 residues. Germline V CDR1 and CDR2: MNHNY, SVGAGI (reference sequence). In DNA, the CDR3 is TGTGCCAGCGTGGGGAGGTGGTCCTCCGGAAACACCATATATTTT. Its translation: CASVGRWSSGNTIYF.

This chain joins TRBV20-1 and TRBJ2-1, with TRBD2 matching over 8 bases. Germline assignment: CDR1 DFQATT and CDR2 SNEGSKA (reference sequence). The CDR3 is 14 residues long. V was clipped by 1 base and J by 5 bases; unmatched bases: 4. The chain's CDR3 is CSARVAGPHNEQFF. CDR3 coding DNA: TGCAGTGCTAGAGTAGCGGGGCCACACAATGAGCAGTTCTTC.